This is a list of T cell receptor beta chains from one sample in a study of beta chain features in type 1 diabetes. Sequencing was performed with immunoSEQ multiplex PCR; in TCRdb, only in-frame clones are kept and a portion is missing. Of 850,000 to 900,000 clones in the sample, 15% to 20% were seen once. Source material: naive CD4+ T cells from blood. These receptors all come from a young woman in good health. Each CDR3 is given with its conserved first and last residue.

V gene	J gene	CDR3 length	CDR3 protein
TRBV18	TRBJ2-7	15	CASSPSSGSRYEQYF
TRBV2	TRBJ1-1	13	CASSAEVSTEAFF
TRBV6-1	TRBJ1-2	13	CASSPDIAAGYTF
TRBV7-9	TRBJ2-5	15	CASSPTGNTQETQYF
TRBV6-5	TRBJ1-2	13	CASSVDRDYGYTF
TRBV4-3	TRBJ2-1	15	CASSAQPGISNEQFF
TRBV6-6	TRBJ2-7	15	CASRTVIGSSYEQYF
TRBV25-1	TRBJ2-1	14	CASGSSGRYNEQFF
TRBV7-2	TRBJ2-1	16	CASSLLGGSSYNEQFF
TRBV7-2	TRBJ2-3	17	CASSLGLSGRAADTQYF
TRBV7-2	TRBJ2-7	13	CASSRDRAYEQYF
TRBV19	TRBJ2-4	18	CASQNPRLAGVTKNIQYF
TRBV21-1	TRBJ1-5	19	CASSNSGTGILLSNQPQHF
TRBV15	TRBJ2-5	15	CATSRDLGAQETQYF
TRBV18	TRBJ2-1	15	CASSLPRRVDNEQFF
TRBV7-9	TRBJ2-2	15	CASSLAGLDTGELFF
TRBV7-2	TRBJ2-2	19	CASSPGRLAGGPGTGELFF
TRBV19	TRBJ2-7	13	CASSLRGAYEQYF
TRBV19	TRBJ2-1	16	CASSIGSWAHNNEQFF
TRBV7-3	TRBJ2-1	14	CASSTGTGYNEQFF
TRBV9	TRBJ2-2	14	CASSAPWGTGELFF
TRBV7-2	TRBJ1-5	14	CASSPAGQYKPQHF
TRBV5-1	TRBJ2-3	13	CASSSPASDTQYF
TRBV18	TRBJ2-7	15	CASSPQGLAGYEQYF
TRBV7-9	TRBJ2-1	14	CASPGDRGGNEQFF
TRBV2	TRBJ1-4	14	CASRGTGGWEKLFF
TRBV6-6	TRBJ2-7	13	CASRDRGPYEQYF
TRBV19	TRBJ2-2	14	CASSHRQGSGELFF
TRBV28	TRBJ2-5	12	CASSFPVGTQYF
TRBV5-1	TRBJ2-1	16	CASSSPGKSRGNEQFF
TRBV28	TRBJ2-2	13	CASRGAPTGELFF
TRBV9	TRBJ1-2	14	CASSMSEPNYGYTF
TRBV27	TRBJ1-1	13	CASSLRQGARAFF